In its sample, the clone carrying this T cell receptor beta chain was seen once. V lost 6 bases to trimming and J lost 6 bases, with 15 bases between them. Germline V gene sequence: CDR1 MGHDK, CDR2 SYGVNS. The CDR3 contains 14 residues. The data derive from a study of patients and donors after allogeneic stem cell transplantation. TCRdb reanalysed the RT-PCR reads using MiXCR and keeps one entry per CDR3 protein. This table holds approximately 140,000 distinct CDR3 sequences, 30% to 45% found once. Sequencing input: blood, either unsorted or a sorted T cell fraction (not recorded which). The clonotype comes from a human donor who was either an allogeneic HSCT recipient or a stem cell or donor lymphocyte infusion donor (not recorded which). It is not recorded whose cells these are; they may come from a transplant donor. This chain links TRBV25-1 with TRBJ1-5; the D gene is possibly TRBD1 (5 bases). CDR3 in amino acids: CASSPGGVGQPQHF. In DNA form, the CDR3 reads TGTGCCAGCAGCCCCGGGGGGGTCGGTCAGCCCCAGCATTTT.